Presented here are 5 T cell receptor beta chains from one specimen sequenced in a study of CD8 T cells in Susac syndrome. With random hexamers, reverse transcription was performed on about 0.5 to 1 ug of RNA. TCRdb analysed the immunoSEQ multiplex PCR reads with MiXCR anew, one entry per CDR3 protein. The sample includes about 120,000 distinct CDR3 sequences, around 90% of them seen just once. Sequencing was performed on CD4+ T cells from PBMCs. The source is a human donor in good health.

This clonotype was seen just once. The J gene is TRBJ2-2, the V gene TRBV3-1, with no clear D. The V gene lost 3 bases and the J gene lost 2 bases, with 7 bases spanning the gap. The CDR3 covers 14 residues. Germline loops: CDR1 LGHDT, CDR2 YNNKEL (reference sequence). The CDR3 sequence is CASSQYSNTGELFF. CDR3 bases: TGTGCCAGCAGCCAGTACAGTAACACCGGGGAGCTGTTTTTT.

This chain uses TRBV6-1 with TRBJ2-2, with a weak D call TRBD1 (6 bases). Trimming took off 5 bases at V and 1 base at J, with 14 bases between the two ends. Per the germline V gene, CDR1 is MNHNS and CDR2 is SASEGT. The CDR3 is 16 amino acids. This CDR3 is CASSPRGTENTGELFF. CDR3 coding DNA: TGTGCCAGCAGTCCTAGGGGGACGGAGAACACCGGGGAGCTGTTTTTT.

V gene TRBV2 combines with J gene TRBJ2-7; D perhaps matches TRBD1 (6 bases). The germline V gene encodes CDR1 SNHLY and CDR2 FYNNEI. V gave up 8 bases and J gave up 2 bases, with 13 bases separating them. CDR3 length equals 13 residues. In DNA, the CDR3 is TGTGCCAGCGAGGAGGACAGTCCCTACGAGCAGTACTTC. Translated, it gives CASEEDSPYEQYF.

The gene calls are TRBV5-1 and TRBJ1-1; 8 bases are a match to TRBD1. In germline, CDR1 is SGHRS, CDR2 YFSETQ. Germline trimming cut 4 bases from V and 0 bases from J; bases unmatched to any gene: 11. The CDR3 runs to 17 residues. In DNA, the CDR3 is TGCGCCAGCAGCCCGAGGGGGACAGGCGAGGTGAACACTGAAGCTTTCTTT. This gives the protein CASSPRGTGEVNTEAFF. The full variable domain, in which reference TRBV5-1 and TRBJ1-1 provide the parts outside the CDR3, is KAGVTQTPRYLIKTRGQQVTLSCSPISGHRSVSWYQQTPGQGLQFLFEYFSETQRNKGNFPGRFSGRQFSNSRSEMNVSTLELGDSALYLCASSPRGTGEVNTEAFFGQGTRLTVV.

V and J are TRBV7-2 and TRBJ2-5; the D gene is possibly TRBD1 (6 bases). The V gene's germline CDR1 is SGHTA and CDR2 FQGNSA. CDR3 size: 14 residues. Trimming took 2 bases from V and 4 from J, leaving 11 bases between them. This chain's CDR3 is CASSLFRGRETQYF. The CDR3 DNA is TGTGCCAGCAGCTTATTCAGGGGAAGAGAGACCCAGTACTTC.